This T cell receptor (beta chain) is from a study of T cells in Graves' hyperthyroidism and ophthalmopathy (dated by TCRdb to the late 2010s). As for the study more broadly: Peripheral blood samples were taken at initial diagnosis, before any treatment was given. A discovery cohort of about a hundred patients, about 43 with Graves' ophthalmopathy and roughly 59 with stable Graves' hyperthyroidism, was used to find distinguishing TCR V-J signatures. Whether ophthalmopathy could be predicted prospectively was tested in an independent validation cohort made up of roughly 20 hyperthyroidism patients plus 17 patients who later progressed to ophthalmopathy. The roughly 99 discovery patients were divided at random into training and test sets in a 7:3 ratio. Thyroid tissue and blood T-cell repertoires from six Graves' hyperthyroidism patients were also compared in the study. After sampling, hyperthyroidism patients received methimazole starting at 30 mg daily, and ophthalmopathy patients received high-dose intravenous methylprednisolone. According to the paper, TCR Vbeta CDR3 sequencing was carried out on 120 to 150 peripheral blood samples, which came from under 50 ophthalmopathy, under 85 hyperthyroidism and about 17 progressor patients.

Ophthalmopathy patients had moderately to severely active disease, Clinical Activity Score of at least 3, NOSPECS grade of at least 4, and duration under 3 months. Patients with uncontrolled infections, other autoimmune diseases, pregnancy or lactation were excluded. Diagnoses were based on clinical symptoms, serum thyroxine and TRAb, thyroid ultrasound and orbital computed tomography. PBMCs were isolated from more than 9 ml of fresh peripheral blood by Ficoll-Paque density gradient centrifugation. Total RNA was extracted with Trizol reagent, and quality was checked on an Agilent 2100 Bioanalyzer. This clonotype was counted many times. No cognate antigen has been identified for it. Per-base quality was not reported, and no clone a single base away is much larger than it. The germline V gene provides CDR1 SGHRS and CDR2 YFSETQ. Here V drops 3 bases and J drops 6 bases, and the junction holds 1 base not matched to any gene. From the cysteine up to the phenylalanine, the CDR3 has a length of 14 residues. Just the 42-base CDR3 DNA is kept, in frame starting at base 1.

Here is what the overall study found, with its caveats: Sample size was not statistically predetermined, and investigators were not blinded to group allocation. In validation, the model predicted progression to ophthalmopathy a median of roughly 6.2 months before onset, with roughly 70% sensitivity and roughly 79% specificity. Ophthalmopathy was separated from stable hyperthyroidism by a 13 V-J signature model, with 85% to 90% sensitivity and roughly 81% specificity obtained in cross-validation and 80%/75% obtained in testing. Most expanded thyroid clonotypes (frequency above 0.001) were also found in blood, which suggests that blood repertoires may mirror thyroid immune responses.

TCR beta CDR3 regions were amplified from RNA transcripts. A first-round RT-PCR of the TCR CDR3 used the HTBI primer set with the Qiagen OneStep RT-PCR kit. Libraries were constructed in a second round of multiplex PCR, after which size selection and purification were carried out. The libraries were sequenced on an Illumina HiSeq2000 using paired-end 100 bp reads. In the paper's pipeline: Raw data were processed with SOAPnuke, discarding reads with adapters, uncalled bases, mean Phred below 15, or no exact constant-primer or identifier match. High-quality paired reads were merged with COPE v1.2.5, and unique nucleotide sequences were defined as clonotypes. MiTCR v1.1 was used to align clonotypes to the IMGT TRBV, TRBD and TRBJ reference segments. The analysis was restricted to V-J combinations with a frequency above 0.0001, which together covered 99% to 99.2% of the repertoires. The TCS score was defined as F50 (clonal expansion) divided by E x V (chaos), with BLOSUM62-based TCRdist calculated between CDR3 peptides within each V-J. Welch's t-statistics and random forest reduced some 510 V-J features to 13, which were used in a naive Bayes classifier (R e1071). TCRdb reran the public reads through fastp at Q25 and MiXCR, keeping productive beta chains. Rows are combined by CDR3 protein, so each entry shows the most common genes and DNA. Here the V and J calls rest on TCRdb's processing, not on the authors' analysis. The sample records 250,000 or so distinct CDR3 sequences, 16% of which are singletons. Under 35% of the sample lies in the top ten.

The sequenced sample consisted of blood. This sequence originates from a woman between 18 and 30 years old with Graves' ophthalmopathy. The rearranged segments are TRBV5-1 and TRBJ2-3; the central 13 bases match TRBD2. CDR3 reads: CASSWGLAGDTQYF. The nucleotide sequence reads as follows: TGCGCCAGCAGCTGGGGACTAGCGGGGGATACGCAGTATTTT.